Here is one TCR beta chain with its context. The antigen remains undetermined. This sequence may be a read error, since a much larger clone differs from it by one base. V lost 3 bases and J lost 1, with 15 bases in between. This CDR3 has 16 residues. From germline, CDR1 is SQVTM and CDR2 ANQGSEA. A second roughly 6 to 12 cycle PCR used barcoded and J-beta primers. A single record per CDR3 protein comes from TCRdb applying MiXCR to the 5' RACE reads. The table shows some 700,000 distinct CDR3 sequences, with approximately 39% occurring only once. This entry comes from a study of blood T cells in healthy people across ages. In each sample, at least 7 million PBMCs were isolated. Study-wide results and limits: The diversity estimates, figures obtained from one million T cells, were considered underestimates. Diversity was higher, and naive CD4+ cells more numerous, in long-lived donors than in aged donors.

The TCR sequence derives from a woman aged 60 to 75 in good health. V and J are TRBV29-1 and TRBJ2-2; possibly TRBD2 for D (5 bases). The sequenced material came from blood. The DNA for the CDR3 is TGCAGCGTTGACACCCAAGAGGGAATGAACACCGGGGAGCTGTTTTTT. This codes for CSVDTQEGMNTGELFF.